This passage covers 19 T cell receptor beta chains from one sample sequenced in a study of T cell responses to AZD1222 COVID-19 vaccine. Method: immunoSEQ multiplex PCR; TCRdb's copy keeps in-frame clones and lacks some. The sample shows around 120,000 clones, roughly 91% of them seen only once. Sequenced here: peripheral blood, sampled on day 0 of MenACWY control vaccination. Every receptor here comes from an adult in good health.

This clone was detected only once. The V and J genes are TRBV7-2 and TRBJ1-2, with no clear D. Germline V gene data show CDR1 as SGHTA and CDR2 as FQGNSA. V lost 3 bases and J 4 bases, leaving 6 bases between the germline ends. The CDR3 consists of 12 residues. CDR3 loop: CASSFDAYGYTF. CDR3 bases: TGTGCCAGCAGCTTTGACGCCTATGGCTACACCTTC.

This sequence joins TRBV6-6 and TRBJ2-5, with no clear D. In germline, CDR1 is MNHNY, CDR2 SVGAGI (reference sequence). The CDR3 is 11 amino acids. V gave up 6 bases and J gave up 2 bases, with 4 bases separating them. The chain's CDR3 is CASSAQETQYF. CDR3 coding DNA: TGTGCCAGCAGCGCACAAGAGACCCAGTACTTC.

V usage is TRBV24-1 and J usage is TRBJ2-6; D call uncertain. CDR3 size: 17 residues. Deletions cut 6 bases from V and 5 bases from J, with 19 bases between. Germline CDR1 and CDR2: KGHDR and SFDVKD. In DNA form, the CDR3 reads TGTGCCACCAGTCTGCGCGTTAGTCAAAGTCGGGCCAACGTCCTGACTTTC. Translated, it gives CATSLRVSQSRANVLTF.

This chain connects TRBV12-3 or TRBV12-4 to TRBJ2-7; 7 bases line up with TRBD1. There are 13 residues in the CDR3. With 6 bases clipped from V and 4 bases from J, the junction kept 6 bases outside the gene matches. The CDR3 DNA follows: TGTGCCAGCAGGCTCGGGACAGCGTACGAGCAGTACTTC. Translating it yields CASRLGTAYEQYF.

The J gene is TRBJ1-2, the V gene TRBV6-5; no firm D call. CDR3 length equals 15 residues. Per germline, CDR1 MNHEY and CDR2 SVGAGI. V shed 0 bases and J shed 4 bases, with 12 bases lying between them. CDR3 sequence reads: CASSYSRGGPYGYTF. For the CDR3, the DNA is TGTGCCAGCAGTTACTCCCGAGGAGGGCCCTATGGCTACACCTTC.

This clone was found a few times. V usage is TRBV6-5 and J usage is TRBJ2-7, with D uncertain. The CDR3 consists of 15 residues. The germline V and J ends were trimmed by 0 bases and 4 bases, with 13 bases remaining between them. Per the germline V gene, CDR1 is MNHEY and CDR2 is SVGAGI. CDR3 residues: CASSYSKGYGYEQYF. DNA of the CDR3: TGTGCCAGCAGTTACTCGAAAGGTTATGGGTACGAGCAGTACTTC.

This clone was detected a few times. This chain joins TRBV12-5 and TRBJ2-7; D is possibly TRBD1 (5 bases). Trimming removed 0 bases at V and 12 bases at J, with 12 bases between. This CDR3 is 12 amino acids long. In germline, CDR1 is LGHNT, CDR2 FRNRAP. The CDR3 protein is CASGLVLGDPYF. The DNA for the CDR3 is TGTGCTAGTGGTTTGGTATTAGGGGATCCGTACTTC. The full variable domain, rest sourced from reference TRBV12-5 and TRBJ2-7, is DARVTQTPRHKVTEMGQEVTMRCQPILGHNTVFWYRQTMMQGLELLAYFRNRAPLDDSGMPKDRFSAEMPDATLATLKIQPSEPRDSAVYFCASGLVLGDPYFGPGTRLTVT.

V usage is TRBV7-2 and J usage is TRBJ1-4; possibly TRBD1 for D (6 bases). The germline V gene has CDR1 SGHTA and CDR2 FQGNSA. This CDR3 is 12 amino acids long. Trimming removed 5 bases at V and 8 bases at J, with 9 bases between. CDR3: CASSLGQEKLFF. The CDR3 DNA reads TGTGCCAGCAGCCTTGGACAGGAAAAACTGTTTTTT.

The chain joins TRBV7-6 to TRBJ2-5; D remains unclear. The CDR3 length is 14 residues. The germline V gene encodes CDR1 SGHVS and CDR2 FNYEAQ. V lost 0 bases to trimming and J lost 0 bases, with 5 bases between them. The CDR3 DNA follows: TGTGCCAGCAGCTTAGCAGGGTACCAAGAGACCCAGTACTTC. Translated: CASSLAGYQETQYF.

The chain links TRBV12-5 to TRBJ2-3; 10 bases line up with TRBD2. The germline V gene has CDR1 LGHNT and CDR2 FRNRAP. V dropped 1 base and J dropped 6; count of bases not matched to a gene: 4. The CDR3 spans 15 residues. The DNA of the CDR3 is TGTGCTAGTGGTTTGGGGACTAGCGGTTACGATACGCAGTATTTT. Encoded protein: CASGLGTSGYDTQYF.

This clone has a single count. CDR3 coding DNA: TGTGCCTGGAGAGGGAGCCTTGGGGGGACCCAGTACTTC. Its translation is CAWRGSLGGTQYF. The genes are TRBV30 and TRBJ2-5; TRBD1 or TRBD2 may be the D gene (5 bases each). CDR3 length: 13 residues. Germline CDR1 is GTSNPN and CDR2 is SVGIG (reference sequence). Trimming cost V 3 bases and J 7 bases, with 15 bases left between them.

This chain uses TRBV7-9 with TRBJ1-1; 8 positions agree with TRBD1. The CDR3 loop spans 14 amino acids. Germline CDR1 SEHNR, CDR2 FQNEAQ (reference sequence). The junction had 6 bases not matched to a gene; V was cut back by 4 bases and J by 5 bases. The CDR3 DNA reads as TGTGCCAGCAGCTACGGACAGGGTCAGACTGAAGCTTTCTTT. Translated: CASSYGQGQTEAFF.

A single count supports this clone. This chain joins TRBV5-4 and TRBJ2-7, with 10 bases aligning to TRBD2. The length of the CDR3 is 13 residues. J gave up 6 bases and V 5 bases, and 5 bases lay outside the gene matches. Germline CDR1 reads SGHNT; CDR2 reads YYREEE (reference sequence). In DNA form, the CDR3 reads TGTGCCAGCAGTCCTAGCGGGAGTGCCGAGCAGTACTTC. Its protein product is CASSPSGSAEQYF.

This clone showed up just a few times. The rearrangement joins TRBV5-4 to TRBJ1-2; tentatively, D is TRBD1 (6 bases). Germline V gene data show CDR1 as SGHNT and CDR2 as YYREEE (reference sequence). V lost 4 bases, J lost 0 bases, and 10 bases lay in between. The CDR3 is 14 residues long. In DNA form, the CDR3 reads TGTGCCAGCAGCCAGGGGACGGCTAACTATGGCTACACCTTC. This gives the protein CASSQGTANYGYTF.

V gene TRBV19 combines with J gene TRBJ2-1; D call uncertain. This CDR3 is 13 amino acids long. Germline CDR1 is LNHDA and CDR2 is SQIVND (reference sequence). V was pared by 4 bases and J by 5 bases, with 9 bases between. The CDR3 loop reads CASSTRSHNEQFF. The DNA for the CDR3 is TGTGCCAGTAGTACCCGCAGCCACAATGAGCAGTTCTTC.

The CDR3 coding sequence is TGTGCCAGCAGGTGCAGGGACAGGGAGCGAAACACCATATATTTT. This encodes CASRCRDRERNTIYF. J is TRBJ1-3 and V is TRBV21-1; the table's D call, TRBD1, has no DNA check behind it. TRBV21-1 is termed a pseudogene. This CDR3 comprises 15 residues.

This rearrangement joins TRBV15 to TRBJ2-7, with D unresolved. Germline V gene lookup returns CDR1 LNHNV and CDR2 YYDKDF (reference sequence). The V and J ends lost 3 bases and 0 bases respectively, with 9 bases between them. The CDR3 is 14 amino acids. For the CDR3, the DNA is TGTGCCACCAGCAGTAGGGTCAGCTCCTACGAGCAGTACTTC. Encoded protein: CATSSRVSSYEQYF.

This sequence joins TRBV7-9 and TRBJ1-1; no definite D call. Between the trimmed V and J ends, which lost 2 bases and 8 bases, there was a span of 9 bases. Germline lookup yields CDR1 SEHNR and CDR2 FQNEAQ (reference sequence). This CDR3 is 12 amino acids long. The CDR3: CASSLTIGEAFF. In nucleotides, the CDR3 is TGTGCCAGCAGCTTAACAATCGGGGAAGCTTTCTTT.

The chain carries TRBV5-4 and TRBJ2-7; D perhaps matches TRBD2 (6 bases). V was shortened by 4 bases and J by 2 bases, with 13 bases between the two germline ends. CDR1 is SGHNT and CDR2 is YYREEE in the germline V gene (reference sequence). The CDR3 has 14 amino acids. CDR3 DNA sequence: TGTGCCAGCAGCCAAATCACTAGCCCCTACGAGCAGTACTTC. It specifies CASSQITSPYEQYF.